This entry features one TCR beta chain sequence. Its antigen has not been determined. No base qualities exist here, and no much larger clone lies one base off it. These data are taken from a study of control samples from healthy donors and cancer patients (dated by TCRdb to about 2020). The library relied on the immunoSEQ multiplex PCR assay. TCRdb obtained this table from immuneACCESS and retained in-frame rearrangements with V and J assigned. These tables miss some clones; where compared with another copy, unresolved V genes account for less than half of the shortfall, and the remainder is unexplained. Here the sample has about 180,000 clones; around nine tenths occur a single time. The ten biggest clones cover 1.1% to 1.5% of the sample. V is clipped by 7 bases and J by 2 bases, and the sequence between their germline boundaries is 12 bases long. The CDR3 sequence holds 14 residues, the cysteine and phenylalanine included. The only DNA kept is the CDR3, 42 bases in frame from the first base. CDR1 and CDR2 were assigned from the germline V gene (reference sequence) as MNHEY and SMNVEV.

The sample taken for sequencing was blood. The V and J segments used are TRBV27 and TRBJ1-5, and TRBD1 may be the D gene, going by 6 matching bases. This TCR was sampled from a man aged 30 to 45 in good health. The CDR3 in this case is CASNPTGGNQPQHF. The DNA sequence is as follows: TGTGCCAGCAACCCGACAGGTGGCAATCAGCCCCAGCATTTT.